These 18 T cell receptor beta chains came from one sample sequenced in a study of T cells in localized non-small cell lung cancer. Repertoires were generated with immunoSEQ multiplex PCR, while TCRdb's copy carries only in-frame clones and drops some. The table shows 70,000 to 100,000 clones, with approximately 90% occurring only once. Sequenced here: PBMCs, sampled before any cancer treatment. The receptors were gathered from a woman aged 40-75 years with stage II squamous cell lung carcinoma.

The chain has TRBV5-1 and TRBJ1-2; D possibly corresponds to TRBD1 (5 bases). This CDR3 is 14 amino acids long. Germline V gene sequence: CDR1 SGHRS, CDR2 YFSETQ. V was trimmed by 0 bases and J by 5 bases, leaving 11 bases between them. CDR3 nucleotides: TGCGCCAGCAGCTTGGACATCGGGGCTTATGGCTACACCTTC. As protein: CASSLDIGAYGYTF. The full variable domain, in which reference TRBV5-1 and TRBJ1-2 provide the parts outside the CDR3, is KAGVTQTPRYLIKTRGQQVTLSCSPISGHRSVSWYQQTPGQGLQFLFEYFSETQRNKGNFPGRFSGRQFSNSRSEMNVSTLELGDSALYLCASSLDIGAYGYTFGSGTRLTVV.

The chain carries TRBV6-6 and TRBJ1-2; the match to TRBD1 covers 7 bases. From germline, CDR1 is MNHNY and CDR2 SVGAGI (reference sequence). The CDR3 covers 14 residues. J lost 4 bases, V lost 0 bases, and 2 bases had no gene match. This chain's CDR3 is CASSYSGTVYGYTF. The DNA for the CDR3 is TGTGCCAGCAGTTACTCCGGGACAGTCTATGGCTACACCTTC.

CDR3 in amino acids: CASSYEGRGRTEAFF. The CDR3 region has the DNA TGTGCCAGCAGTTACGAGGGAAGGGGGCGCACTGAAGCTTTCTTT. The chain recombines TRBV6-5 with TRBJ1-1; 7 nucleotides agree with TRBD1. J lost 4 bases, V lost 2 bases, and 7 bases had no gene match. In germline, CDR1 is MNHEY, CDR2 SVGAGI. The CDR3 runs to 15 residues.

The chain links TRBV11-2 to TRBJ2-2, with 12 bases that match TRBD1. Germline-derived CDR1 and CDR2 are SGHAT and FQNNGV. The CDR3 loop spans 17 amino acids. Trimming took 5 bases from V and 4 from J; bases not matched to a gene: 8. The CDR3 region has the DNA TGTGCCAGCAGCCCTAGATCGGGACAGGGGGCCACCGGGGAGCTGTTTTTT. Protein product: CASSPRSGQGATGELFF.

Here the CDR3 DNA reads TGTGCCAGCAGTCTTCCGGGGGGGATGAACACTGAAGCTTTCTTT. Its protein product is CASSLPGGMNTEAFF. The V gene is TRBV27, the J gene TRBJ1-1, with a weak D call TRBD1 (5 bases). This CDR3 is 15 amino acids long. CDR1 MNHEY and CDR2 SMNVEV come from the germline V gene (reference sequence). The germline V and J ends were trimmed by 5 bases and 0 bases, with 13 bases remaining between them.

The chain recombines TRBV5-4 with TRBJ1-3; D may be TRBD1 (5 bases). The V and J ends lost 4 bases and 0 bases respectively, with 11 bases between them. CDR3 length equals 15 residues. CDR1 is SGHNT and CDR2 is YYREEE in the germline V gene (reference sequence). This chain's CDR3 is CASSIDRNSGNTIYF. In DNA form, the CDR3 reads TGTGCCAGCAGCATCGACAGAAACTCTGGAAACACCATATATTTT. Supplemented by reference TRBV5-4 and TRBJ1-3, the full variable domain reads ETGVTQSPTHLIKTRGQQVTLRCSSQSGHNTVSWYQQALGQGPQFIFQYYREEENGRGNFPPRFSGLQFPNYSSELNVNALELDDSALYLCASSIDRNSGNTIYFGEGSWLTVV.

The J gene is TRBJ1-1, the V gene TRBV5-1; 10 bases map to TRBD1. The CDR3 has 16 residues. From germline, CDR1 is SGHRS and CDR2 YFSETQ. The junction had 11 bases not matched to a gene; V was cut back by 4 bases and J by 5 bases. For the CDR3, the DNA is TGCGCCAGCAGCCCCCGACCGGGACAGGGGAATACTGAAGCTTTCTTT. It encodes CASSPRPGQGNTEAFF.

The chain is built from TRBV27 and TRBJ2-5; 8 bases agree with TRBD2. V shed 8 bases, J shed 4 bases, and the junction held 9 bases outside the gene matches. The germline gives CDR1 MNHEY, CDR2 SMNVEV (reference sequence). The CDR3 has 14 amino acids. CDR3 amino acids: CASAKAGVRETQYF. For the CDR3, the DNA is TGTGCCAGCGCCAAAGCGGGAGTAAGAGAGACCCAGTACTTC.

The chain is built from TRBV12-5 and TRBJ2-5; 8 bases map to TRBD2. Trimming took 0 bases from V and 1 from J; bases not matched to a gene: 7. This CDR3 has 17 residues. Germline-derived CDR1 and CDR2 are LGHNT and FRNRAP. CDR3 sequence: CASGLVMAGGLQETQYF. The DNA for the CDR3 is TGTGCTAGTGGTTTGGTAATGGCGGGAGGCCTCCAAGAGACCCAGTACTTC.

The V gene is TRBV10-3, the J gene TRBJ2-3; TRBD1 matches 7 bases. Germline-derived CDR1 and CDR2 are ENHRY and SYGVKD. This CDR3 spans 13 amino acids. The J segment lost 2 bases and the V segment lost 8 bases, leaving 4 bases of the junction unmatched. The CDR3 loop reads CAIGQANTDTQYF. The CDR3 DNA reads TGTGCCATCGGACAGGCGAACACAGATACGCAGTATTTT.

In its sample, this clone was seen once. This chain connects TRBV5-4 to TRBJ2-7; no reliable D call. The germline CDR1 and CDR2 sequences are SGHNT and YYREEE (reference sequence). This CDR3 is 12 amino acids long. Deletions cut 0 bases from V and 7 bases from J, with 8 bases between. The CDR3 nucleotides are TGTGCCAGCAGCTTGGGGGTGGGAGAGCAGTACTTC. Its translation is CASSLGVGEQYF.

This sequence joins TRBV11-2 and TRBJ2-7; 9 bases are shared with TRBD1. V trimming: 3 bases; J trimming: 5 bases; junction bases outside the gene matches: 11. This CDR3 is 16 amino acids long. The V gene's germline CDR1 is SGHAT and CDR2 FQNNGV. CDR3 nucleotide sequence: TGTGCCAGCAGCTTCCGTGGAGGGACAGGGTTTGACGAGCAGTACTTC. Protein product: CASSFRGGTGFDEQYF.

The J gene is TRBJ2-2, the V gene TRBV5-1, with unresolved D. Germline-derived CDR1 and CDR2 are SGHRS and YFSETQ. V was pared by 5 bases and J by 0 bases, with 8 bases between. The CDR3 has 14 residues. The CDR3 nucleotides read TGCGCCAGCAGTAGAGTCTCGAACACCGGGGAGCTGTTTTTT. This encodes CASSRVSNTGELFF. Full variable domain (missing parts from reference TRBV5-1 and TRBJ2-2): KAGVTQTPRYLIKTRGQQVTLSCSPISGHRSVSWYQQTPGQGLQFLFEYFSETQRNKGNFPGRFSGRQFSNSRSEMNVSTLELGDSALYLCASSRVSNTGELFFGEGSRLTVL.

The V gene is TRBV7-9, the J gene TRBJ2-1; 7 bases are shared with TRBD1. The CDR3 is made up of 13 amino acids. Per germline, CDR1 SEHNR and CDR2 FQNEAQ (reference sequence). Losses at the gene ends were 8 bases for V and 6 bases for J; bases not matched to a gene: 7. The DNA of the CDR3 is TGTGCCAGCTGGGACAGAGGGCTCAATGAGCAGTTCTTC. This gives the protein CASWDRGLNEQFF.

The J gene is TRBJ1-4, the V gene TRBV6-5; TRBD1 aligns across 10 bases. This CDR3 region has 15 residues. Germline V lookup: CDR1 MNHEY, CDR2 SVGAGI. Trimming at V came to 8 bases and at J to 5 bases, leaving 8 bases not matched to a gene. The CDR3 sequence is CASSSTGGRNEKLFF. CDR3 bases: TGTGCCAGCTCATCGACAGGGGGCAGGAATGAAAAACTGTTTTTT.

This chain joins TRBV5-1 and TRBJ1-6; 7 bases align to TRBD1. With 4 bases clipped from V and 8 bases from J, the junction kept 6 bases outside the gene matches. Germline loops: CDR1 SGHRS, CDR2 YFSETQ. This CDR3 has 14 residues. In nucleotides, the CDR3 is TGCGCCAGCAGCACGGGACAGAATCATTCACCCCTCCACTTT. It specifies CASSTGQNHSPLHF.

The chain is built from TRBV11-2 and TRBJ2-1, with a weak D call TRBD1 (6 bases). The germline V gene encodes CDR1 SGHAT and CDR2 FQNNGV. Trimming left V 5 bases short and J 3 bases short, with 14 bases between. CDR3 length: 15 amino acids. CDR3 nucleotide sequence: TGTGCCAGCAGCCACTTAGGGGGTCTCTACAATGAGCAGTTCTTC. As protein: CASSHLGGLYNEQFF.

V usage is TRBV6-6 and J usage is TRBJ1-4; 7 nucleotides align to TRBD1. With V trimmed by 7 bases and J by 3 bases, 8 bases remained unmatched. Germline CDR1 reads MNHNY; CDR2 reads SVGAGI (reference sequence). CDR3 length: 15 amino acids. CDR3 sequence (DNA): TGTGCCAGCACCCTAGCCGGGACAGCTAATGAAAAACTGTTTTTT. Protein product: CASTLAGTANEKLFF.